Following are 18 T cell receptor beta chains from one sample sequenced in a study of cytomegalovirus exposure and HLA in healthy donors. Profiling relied on immunoSEQ multiplex PCR, and the TCRdb table lists in-frame clones only, not all of them. The data contain some 240,000 clones, over 80% of them singletons. Sample: PBMCs. These receptors were obtained from a woman under 30 in good health and CMV-seronegative.

This clone showed up just once. The chain combines TRBV10-3 with TRBJ1-2, with a tentative D call TRBD1 (5 bases). V was trimmed by 6 bases and J by 4 bases, leaving 15 bases between them. Germline V gene data show CDR1 as ENHRY and CDR2 as SYGVKD. The CDR3 totals 14 residues. CDR3 sequence reads: CAISGEGGAYGYTF. The CDR3 coding sequence is TGTGCCATCAGCGGGGAGGGAGGGGCCTATGGCTACACCTTC.

The chain joins TRBV29-1 to TRBJ1-2; D not certain. Germline CDR1 is SQVTM and CDR2 is ANQGSEA. V lost 7 bases to trimming and J lost 6 bases, with 9 bases between them. The CDR3 totals 10 residues. CDR3 residues: CSASQDGYTF. The CDR3, as DNA: TGCAGCGCCTCCCAGGATGGCTACACCTTC.

The chain recombines TRBV2 with TRBJ2-1, with TRBD2 matching over 9 bases. This CDR3 is built from 19 residues. Germline V lookup: CDR1 SNHLY, CDR2 FYNNEI. V was pared by 3 bases and J by 2 bases, with 14 bases of the junction left unmatched. CDR3 nucleotides: TGTGCCAGCAGTGATCCCCAGGGGGGAGGCGGGGGGGCCTACAATGAGCAGTTCTTC. It encodes CASSDPQGGGGGAYNEQFF.

This clone came up once. This chain's CDR3 is CASSQETGELFF. The DNA for the CDR3 is TGCGCCAGCAGTCAGGAAACCGGGGAGCTGTTTTTT. The chain carries TRBV5-1 and TRBJ2-2, with D unresolved. From germline, CDR1 is SGHRS and CDR2 YFSETQ. Deletions cut 5 bases from V and 5 bases from J, with 7 bases between. The CDR3 has 12 amino acids.

This chain's CDR3 is CSVGADMNTEAFF. The DNA of the CDR3 is TGCAGCGTTGGGGCAGACATGAACACTGAAGCTTTCTTT. J is TRBJ1-1 and V is TRBV29-1; no firm D call. Germline-derived CDR1 and CDR2 are SQVTM and ANQGSEA. With 4 bases removed from V and 0 bases from J, the gap between germline ends came to 9 bases. The CDR3 extends over 13 amino acids.

The count of this clone is one. This rearrangement joins TRBV6-5 to TRBJ1-1; unclear D gene. Germline assignment: CDR1 MNHEY and CDR2 SVGAGI. V lost 0 bases, J lost 4 bases, and 12 bases lay in between. This CDR3 is 15 amino acids long. CDR3 DNA sequence: TGTGCCAGCAGTTACTCGAACAGAGGGAGCACTGAAGCTTTCTTT. Protein product: CASSYSNRGSTEAFF.

This rearrangement joins TRBV28 to TRBJ1-2; D is unresolved. The V end lost 6 bases, the J end lost 1 base, and 3 bases lay between the germline ends. The CDR3 runs 11 residues. From germline, CDR1 is MDHEN and CDR2 SYDVKM. This CDR3 reads CASRYNYGYTF. CDR3 DNA sequence: TGTGCCAGCAGATATAACTATGGCTACACCTTC.

The chain links TRBV5-1 to TRBJ1-4, with D tentatively TRBD1 (6 bases). The CDR3 is 14 amino acids. V was cut by 3 bases and J by 4 bases, with 10 bases left in between. CDR1 is SGHRS and CDR2 is YFSETQ in the germline V gene. The CDR3 sequence: CASSSQGYNEKLFF. The CDR3 DNA reads as TGCGCCAGCAGCTCACAGGGATATAATGAAAAACTGTTTTTT.

This chain links TRBV9 with TRBJ1-6; TRBD1 agrees at 7 bases. J gave up 13 bases and V 0 bases, and 4 bases lay outside the gene matches. The CDR3 length is 13 residues. Germline V gene lookup returns CDR1 SGDLS and CDR2 YYNGEE. The CDR3 bases are TGTGCCAGCAGCGTAGGACAGGGCTCTCCCCTCCACTTT. Residues: CASSVGQGSPLHF.

This rearrangement joins TRBV18 to TRBJ2-5; D is unclear. There are 13 residues in the CDR3. V was shortened by 2 bases and J by 4 bases, with 8 bases between the two germline ends. In germline, CDR1 is KGHSH, CDR2 LQKENI. CDR3 protein: CASSPTKGETQYF. CDR3 coding DNA: TGTGCCAGCTCACCAACTAAAGGAGAGACCCAGTACTTC.

The chain uses TRBV5-1 and TRBJ2-6; 7 nucleotides agree with TRBD1. This CDR3 has 14 amino acids. The V gene's germline CDR1 is SGHRS and CDR2 YFSETQ. The junction had 1 base not matched to a gene; V was cut back by 5 bases and J by 2 bases. Here the CDR3 DNA reads TGCGCCAGCAGAGACAGGGCTGGGGCCAACGTCCTGACTTTC. Translating it yields CASRDRAGANVLTF.

Only a few counts were recorded for this clone. The chain employs TRBV7-2 and TRBJ2-3; possibly TRBD2 for D (5 bases). The germline CDR1 and CDR2 sequences are SGHTA and FQGNSA. This CDR3 comprises 14 residues. Trimming stripped 5 bases from V and 1 base from J, with 10 bases between. CDR3 protein: CASSLTGGTDTQYF. The CDR3 nucleotides are TGTGCCAGCAGCCTAACCGGGGGCACAGATACGCAGTATTTT.

The chain employs TRBV2 and TRBJ1-5; 7 bases align to TRBD1. The germline CDR1 and CDR2 sequences are SNHLY and FYNNEI. V dropped 7 bases and J dropped 4; count of bases not matched to a gene: 10. The CDR3 loop spans 15 amino acids. CDR3 amino acids: CASTEEGQLNQPQHF. The CDR3, as DNA: TGTGCCAGCACCGAAGAGGGACAGTTAAATCAGCCCCAGCATTTT.

This clone has only one observation. The chain has TRBV29-1 and TRBJ1-6; D gene ambiguous. Trimming removed 3 bases at V and 10 bases at J, with 13 bases between. Per germline, CDR1 SQVTM and CDR2 ANQGSEA. The CDR3 is 13 residues long. The DNA for the CDR3 is TGCAGCGTTGATGACGGGTTAGGATCACCCCTCCACTTT. Protein product: CSVDDGLGSPLHF.

This clone was counted once. V gene TRBV4-1 combines with J gene TRBJ2-2; either TRBD1 or TRBD2 may fit D (5 bases each). The CDR3 sequence is 18 residues long. Germline CDR1 reads MGHRA; CDR2 reads YSYEKL. V dropped 0 bases and J dropped 1 base, with 15 bases sitting between them. Here the CDR3 DNA reads TGCGCCAGCAGCCAAGATAACCGAGGGGAAAAGAACACCGGGGAGCTGTTTTTT. It translates to CASSQDNRGEKNTGELFF.

The chain combines TRBV6-1 with TRBJ1-2, with D possibly matching TRBD1 (6 bases). The V and J ends lost 3 bases and 10 bases respectively, with 18 bases between them. This CDR3 has 14 residues. Germline CDR1 reads MNHNS; CDR2 reads SASEGT. The DNA of the CDR3 is TGTGCCAGCAGTGACCCCGGGACAATCACCGACTACACCTTC. Translating it yields CASSDPGTITDYTF.

The chain recombines TRBV6-5 with TRBJ1-4, with 8 bases that match TRBD1. Germline CDR1 and CDR2: MNHEY and SVGAGI. The CDR3 runs to 15 residues. Trimming at V came to 7 bases and at J to 10 bases, leaving 14 bases not matched to a gene. CDR3: CASTRTGTGHRKLFF. The CDR3 DNA sequence: TGTGCCAGCACTCGAACCGGGACAGGCCATAGAAAACTGTTTTTT.

This clone was recorded once. V usage is TRBV9 and J usage is TRBJ2-3; 7 bases are shared with TRBD2. CDR1 and CDR2 (germline): SGDLS, YYNGEE. V was clipped by 4 bases and J by 4 bases; unmatched bases: 12. The CDR3 contains 16 residues. CDR3 amino acids: CASSPTLRGSPDTQYF. In nucleotides, the CDR3 is TGTGCCAGCAGCCCCACCCTGCGCGGGAGCCCAGATACGCAGTATTTT.